Each of the 23 T cell receptor beta chains below was sequenced from the same sample in a study of CD8 T cells in ankylosing spondylitis. TCRdb reprocessed the 5' RACE reads with MiXCR, giving one entry per CDR3 protein. Of tens of thousands of distinct CDR3 sequences detected, about 5.4% appear once; the ten largest clones hold roughly 2.3%. Sequencing was performed on blood, either unsorted or a sorted T cell fraction (not recorded which). Receptors originate from a male donor with ankylosing spondylitis or in good health (not recorded which).

This clonotype has a count of ten or more. This chain links TRBV24-1 with TRBJ2-2, with D possibly TRBD1 on 5 matching bases. The germline V gene has CDR1 KGHDR and CDR2 SFDVKD. Trimming took off 3 bases at V and 13 bases at J, with 11 bases between the two ends. The CDR3 is 12 amino acids. The CDR3 spells CATSDPPQGLFF. The CDR3 DNA is TGTGCCACCAGTGATCCCCCCCAGGGGCTGTTTTTT.

This clonotype appeared many times. This chain links TRBV7-3 with TRBJ1-1, with a tentative D call TRBD1 (5 bases). Germline V gene lookup returns CDR1 SGHTA and CDR2 FQGTGA. The ends were cut back, 5 bases at V and 1 base at J, with 11 bases in the middle. This CDR3 is built from 14 residues. DNA for the CDR3: TGTGCCAGCAGCCCGGGACCCCAGAACACTGAAGCTTTCTTT. Its translation: CASSPGPQNTEAFF.

This clonotype was seen at least ten times. V is TRBV5-1 and J is TRBJ1-4; D is perhaps TRBD1 (5 bases). Between the trimmed V and J ends, which lost 5 bases and 0 bases, there was a span of 11 bases. The CDR3 loop spans 15 amino acids. Germline V CDR1 and CDR2: SGHRS, YFSETQ. CDR3 protein: CASSGGAATNEKLFF. For the CDR3, the DNA is TGCGCCAGCAGTGGTGGGGCCGCAACTAATGAAAAACTGTTTTTT.

This clonotype was seen at least ten times. This sequence joins TRBV6-2 or TRBV6-3 and TRBJ1-5; D is uncertain. Germline V CDR1 and CDR2: MNHEY, SVGEGT. V lost 4 bases and J 0 bases, leaving 13 bases between the germline ends. The CDR3 covers 16 residues. The CDR3 sequence: CASSLFNRHSNQPQHF. The CDR3, as DNA: TGTGCCAGCAGTTTATTTAACCGTCATAGCAATCAGCCCCAGCATTTT.

This clonotype was found many times. The V gene is TRBV23-1, the J gene TRBJ2-5, with 8 bases identical to TRBD1. TRBV23-1 counts as an open reading frame of uncertain function. The V and J ends lost 2 bases and 6 bases, in that order; junction bases with no gene match: 14. The CDR3 consists of 17 residues. The CDR3 bases are TGCGCCAGCAGTCAACCGTACAGGGGGACAATTGGGCAGACCCAGTACTTC. Translating gives CASSQPYRGTIGQTQYF.

This clonotype has at least ten counts. The chain joins TRBV5-6 to TRBJ2-3; a possible D gene is TRBD2 (6 bases). V gave up 2 bases and J gave up 6 bases, with 16 bases separating them. Germline CDR1 and CDR2: SGHDT and YYEEEE. This CDR3 is built from 15 residues. The CDR3 DNA reads TGTGCCAGCAGCTTCCCTAACCCGGAGGGGGATACGCAGTATTTT. This gives the protein CASSFPNPEGDTQYF.

This clonotype was picked up many times. V is TRBV3-1 and J is TRBJ1-6, with D unclear. There are 13 residues in the CDR3. Germline values: CDR1 LGHDT, CDR2 YNNKEL (reference sequence). The ends were cut back, 4 bases at V and 8 bases at J, with 9 bases in the middle. This CDR3 reads CASSPKRDSPLHF. The CDR3 coding sequence is TGTGCCAGCAGCCCAAAAAGGGATTCACCCCTCCACTTT.

The gene calls are TRBV6-1 and TRBJ2-2; weak D call: TRBD1 (6 bases). Germline assignment: CDR1 MNHNS and CDR2 SASEGT. The length of the CDR3 is 16 residues. Trimming removed 2 bases from V and 2 bases from J, with 12 bases in between. CDR3 sequence reads: CASSEYPGTNTGELFF. CDR3 bases: TGTGCCAGCAGTGAATATCCGGGGACAAACACCGGGGAGCTGTTTTTT.

At least ten counts were recorded for this clonotype. The V gene is TRBV6-1, the J gene TRBJ2-1; 11 bases fit TRBD2. This CDR3 spans 16 amino acids. J was trimmed by 8 bases and V by 5 bases; bases with no gene match: 11. Germline V gives CDR1 MNHNS, CDR2 SASEGT. The CDR3 coding sequence is TGTGCCAGCAGTCCACTAGCGGGGGCCGCCGGGGATGAGCAGTTCTTC. It yields the protein CASSPLAGAAGDEQFF.

This clonotype showed up just a few times. The V call is TRBV19, the J call TRBJ1-1; D is unresolved. Germline assignment: CDR1 LNHDA and CDR2 SQIVND (reference sequence). This CDR3 is built from 14 residues. The V end was cut by 6 bases, the J end by 1 base, with 12 bases between. The DNA for the CDR3 is TGTGCCAGTAGAGAGCCCTCTTGGAACACTGAAGCTTTCTTT. Amino acid sequence: CASREPSWNTEAFF.

This clonotype was detected ten times or more. The CDR3, as DNA: TGTGCCAGCAGGAGAGTAGGGGGGGCTGGGAATGAGCAGTTCTTC. Its protein is CASRRVGGAGNEQFF. The chain carries TRBV6-1 and TRBJ2-1; possibly TRBD2 for D (7 bases). Germline values: CDR1 MNHNS, CDR2 SASEGT. V was cut by 6 bases and J by 7 bases, with 19 bases left in between. This CDR3 has 15 amino acids.

This clonotype was seen repeatedly, ten times or more. The chain employs TRBV20-1 and TRBJ1-2, with no clear D. Germline V gene lookup returns CDR1 DFQATT and CDR2 SNEGSKA (reference sequence). With 0 bases removed from V and 4 bases from J, the gap between germline ends came to 9 bases. CDR3 length: 13 amino acids. CDR3 coding DNA: TGCAGTGCTAGAGATACCGTTATCTATGGCTACACCTTC. This gives the protein CSARDTVIYGYTF.

This clonotype was detected once. V usage is TRBV7-2 and J usage is TRBJ2-3, with D unclear. Germline V CDR1 and CDR2: SGHTA, FQGNSA. With 1 base removed from V and 7 bases from J, the gap between germline ends came to 6 bases. The CDR3 spans 12 residues. This CDR3 is CASSLGSNTQYF. CDR3 in DNA: TGTGCCAGCAGCTTAGGTTCAAATACGCAGTATTTT.

Many counts were recorded for this clonotype. V gene TRBV5-5 combines with J gene TRBJ1-2; D gene unclear. Between the trimmed V and J ends, which lost 0 bases and 7 bases, there was a span of 16 bases. Germline CDR1 reads SGHKS; CDR2 reads YYEKEE (reference sequence). The CDR3 loop spans 15 amino acids. DNA for the CDR3: TGTGCCAGCAGCTTGGGATCCAGTGGCTCCTTTGGCTACACCTTC. Its protein product is CASSLGSSGSFGYTF.

This clonotype was detected ten times or more. The gene calls are TRBV19 and TRBJ1-2; 7 nucleotides agree with TRBD1. The CDR3 consists of 12 residues. V lost 5 bases, J lost 8 bases, and 5 bases stayed unmatched. Germline CDR1 and CDR2: LNHDA and SQIVND (reference sequence). The chain's CDR3 is CASSLGTVGYTF. Here the CDR3 DNA reads TGTGCCAGTAGTCTGGGGACAGTCGGCTACACCTTC. The whole variable domain, remainder taken from reference TRBV19 and TRBJ1-2, is DGGITQSPKYLFRKEGQNVTLSCEQNLNHDAMYWYRQDPGQGLRLIYYSQIVNDFQKGDIAEGYSVSREKKESFPLTVTSAQKNPTAFYLCASSLGTVGYTFGSGTRLTVV.

At least ten counts were recorded for this clonotype. The V gene is TRBV18, the J gene TRBJ2-1, with 9 bases fitting TRBD1. The CDR3 spans 15 residues. Germline CDR1 reads KGHSH; CDR2 reads LQKENI. V was pared by 6 bases and J by 2 bases, with 5 bases of the junction left unmatched. The CDR3 DNA is TGTGCCAGCTCGACCGGGACAGGGCCCTACAATGAGCAGTTCTTC. Its translation is CASSTGTGPYNEQFF.

The sample holds many counts of this clonotype. This chain joins TRBV7-8 and TRBJ1-5; tentative D call: TRBD1 (6 bases). V dropped 7 bases and J dropped 6 bases, with 19 bases sitting between them. The CDR3 is made up of 15 amino acids. From germline, CDR1 is SGHVS and CDR2 FQNEAQ. CDR3 sequence reads: CASTLTGAPPQPQHF. Here the CDR3 DNA reads TGTGCCAGCACCCTGACAGGTGCACCCCCTCAGCCCCAGCATTTT.

This clonotype was seen ten or more times. This chain connects TRBV14 to TRBJ1-1; no reliable D call. This CDR3 region has 13 residues. Per the germline V gene, CDR1 is SGHDN and CDR2 is FVKESK. V was trimmed by 5 bases and J by 6 bases, leaving 13 bases between them. CDR3 sequence: CASSGNWNAEAFF. As DNA, the CDR3 is TGTGCCAGCAGCGGGAATTGGAATGCTGAAGCTTTCTTT.

This clonotype was recorded at least ten times. The chain is built from TRBV12-3 or TRBV12-4 and TRBJ1-1, with D possibly TRBD1 on 6 matching bases. Deletions cut 3 bases from V and 8 bases from J, with 16 bases between. This CDR3 has 14 residues. The chain's CDR3 is CASSFGGSGQEAFF. The CDR3 nucleotides are TGTGCCAGCAGTTTCGGAGGCTCGGGACAAGAAGCTTTCTTT.

Many counts were recorded for this clonotype. This rearrangement joins TRBV10-3 to TRBJ2-5, with D uncertain. The CDR3 is 13 amino acids. Germline CDR1 is ENHRY and CDR2 is SYGVKD. V lost 8 bases to trimming and J lost 1 base, with 11 bases between them. The CDR3 sequence: CAIRASLQETQYF. The CDR3 nucleotides read TGTGCCATCCGAGCCTCCCTCCAAGAGACCCAGTACTTC.

This clonotype was observed at least ten times. This chain links TRBV12-3 or TRBV12-4 with TRBJ1-2; D is unresolved. Trimming took 1 base from V and 4 from J, leaving 7 bases between them. The CDR3 totals 13 residues. The DNA for the CDR3 is TGTGCCAGCAGTTTAGGTATCGGCTATGGCTACACCTTC. The encoded protein is CASSLGIGYGYTF.

This clonotype showed up many times. V usage is TRBV5-1 and J usage is TRBJ2-7; no firm D call. Germline values: CDR1 SGHRS, CDR2 YFSETQ. The V and J ends lost 4 bases and 3 bases respectively, with 17 bases between them. CDR3 length: 15 residues. CDR3 in amino acids: CASSPSTTFDYEQYF. As DNA, the CDR3 is TGCGCCAGCAGCCCCTCGACGACCTTTGACTACGAGCAGTACTTC.

This clonotype has only a few counts. This chain joins TRBV12-3 or TRBV12-4 and TRBJ2-2; no clear D. The length of the CDR3 is 14 residues. Trimming pared 5 bases from V and 2 bases from J, leaving 9 bases between. The CDR3: CASSRTINTGELFF. CDR3 bases: TGTGCCAGCAGTCGGACCATAAACACCGGGGAGCTGTTTTTT.